The 7 T cell receptor beta chains reported below all come from one sample, sequenced in a study of T cell changes during pregnancy in multiple sclerosis (dated by TCRdb to between 2019 and 2020). The protocol used for the library was the immunoSEQ multiplex PCR assay. What TCRdb holds here is the immuneACCESS table cut down to in-frame rearrangements. Part of the clones is not present; checked against another copy, under half of the missing clones reflect an unresolved V gene, and the others are unexplained. This sample holds about 52,000 clones; more than 80% were observed only once. The ten largest make up less than 0.4% of the sample. The sample consisted of CD4+ T cells from peripheral blood mononuclear cells, taken before pregnancy. Every receptor here comes from a female donor with multiple sclerosis, enrolled in a pregnancy study.

The chain employs TRBV5-4 and TRBJ1-4; 7 positions match TRBD1. The CDR3 consists of 16 residues. V was pared by 3 bases and J by 4 bases, with 9 bases of the junction left unmatched. CDR1 and CDR2 from the germline V gene are SGHNT and YYREEE (reference sequence). The CDR3 bases are TGTGCCAGCAGCTCGGGACAGAGGAGCGGTAATGAAAAACTGTTTTTT. It specifies CASSSGQRSGNEKLFF.

The V and J genes are TRBV1 and TRBJ2-2; the D call TRBD2 from the table was never checked on the DNA. TRBV1 is annotated as a pseudogene. The CDR3 runs to 15 residues. Written as DNA, the CDR3 is TGCACCAGCAGCCAAGATACTAGCGGGACCGGGGAGCTGTTTTTT. This translates into CTSSQDTSGTGELFF.

This chain links TRBV7-2 with TRBJ1-2; D remains unclear. V dropped 1 base and J dropped 10 bases, with 13 bases sitting between them. Germline V gene sequence: CDR1 SGHTA, CDR2 FQGNSA. There are 13 residues in the CDR3. CDR3 in amino acids: CASSLGTVDPYTF. Here the CDR3 DNA reads TGTGCCAGCAGCTTAGGTACAGTCGACCCCTACACCTTC.

The chain uses TRBV29-1 and TRBJ2-1; 10 bases match TRBD1. Germline V lookup: CDR1 SQVTM, CDR2 ANQGSEA. The ends lost 7 bases at V and 6 bases at J; junction bases unmatched: 15. The CDR3 covers 16 residues. CDR3 amino acids: CSAAPAGTGVANEQFF. The DNA of the CDR3 is TGCAGCGCCGCGCCAGCCGGGACAGGGGTGGCCAATGAGCAGTTCTTC.

V gene TRBV6-1 combines with J gene TRBJ2-2; 10 bases line up with TRBD1. From germline, CDR1 is MNHNS and CDR2 SASEGT. V dropped 4 bases and J dropped 2; count of bases not matched to a gene: 4. This CDR3 contains 16 residues. This CDR3 reads CASSGRDRGNTGELFF. CDR3 nucleotide sequence: TGTGCCAGCAGTGGGAGGGACAGGGGAAACACCGGGGAGCTGTTTTTT.

The genes are TRBV7-3 and TRBJ2-6; perhaps TRBD1 as D (5 bases). The ends were cut back, 8 bases at V and 0 bases at J, with 8 bases in the middle. This CDR3 has 14 amino acids. Germline CDR1 and CDR2: SGHTA and FQGTGA. The CDR3 spells CASGHNSGANVLTF. Here the CDR3 DNA reads TGTGCCAGCGGACACAACTCTGGGGCCAACGTCCTGACTTTC.

The V call is TRBV27, the J call TRBJ1-1; 7 bases line up with TRBD1. In germline, CDR1 is MNHEY, CDR2 SMNVEV (reference sequence). V shed 5 bases, J shed 4 bases, and the junction held 13 bases outside the gene matches. CDR3 length: 16 amino acids. CDR3 sequence (DNA): TGTGCCAGCAGTCCCCGCCTTGTGCAGGGGGGCACTGAAGCTTTCTTT. It is translated as CASSPRLVQGGTEAFF.